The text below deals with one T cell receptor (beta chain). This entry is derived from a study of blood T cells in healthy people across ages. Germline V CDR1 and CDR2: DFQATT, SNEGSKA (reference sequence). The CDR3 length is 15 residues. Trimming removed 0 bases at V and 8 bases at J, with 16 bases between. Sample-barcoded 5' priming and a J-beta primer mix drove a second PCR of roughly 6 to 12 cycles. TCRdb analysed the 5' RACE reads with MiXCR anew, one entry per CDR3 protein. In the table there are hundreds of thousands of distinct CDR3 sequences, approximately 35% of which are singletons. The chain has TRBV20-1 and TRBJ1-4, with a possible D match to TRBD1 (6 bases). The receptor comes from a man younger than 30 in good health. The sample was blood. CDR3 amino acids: CSARDHAGVGEKLFF. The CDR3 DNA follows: TGCAGTGCTAGAGATCATGCAGGGGTTGGGGAAAAACTGTTTTTT.